The entry that follows covers one TCR beta chain sequence. The record originates from a study of blood T cell repertoires in COVID-19. TCRdb's table, derived via immunoSEQ multiplex PCR, lists solely in-frame clones and lacks some. The sample has about 240,000 clones, around 84% seen once; the top ten hold 3% to 4%. J lost 6 bases, V lost 3 bases, and 10 bases had no gene match. CDR1 is SGHTA and CDR2 is FQGNSA in the germline V gene. This CDR3 region has 15 residues. The genes are TRBV7-2 and TRBJ1-2, with 7 bases lining up with TRBD1. This TCR was sampled from a woman younger than 35 with acute or convalescent COVID-19. Sequences were obtained from peripheral blood. CDR3: CASSLEGAYSHGYTF. The CDR3 DNA follows: TGTGCCAGCAGCTTGGAGGGGGCGTATTCTCATGGCTACACCTTC. Variable domain in full (rest from reference TRBV7-2 and TRBJ1-2): GAGVSQSPSNKVTEKGKDVELRCDPISGHTALYWYRQSLGQGLEFLIYFQGNSAPDKSGLPSDRFSAERTGGSVSTLTIQRTQQEDSAVYLCASSLEGAYSHGYTFGSGTRLTVV.